The 19 T cell receptor beta chains given below trace back to one sample, sequenced in a study of cytomegalovirus exposure and HLA in healthy donors. A multiplex PCR was run with 60 Vbeta primers and 13 Jbeta primers. Using immunoSEQ multiplex PCR, the repertoire was profiled, and TCRdb retains in-frame clones only, with some absent. This repertoire includes roughly 57,000 clones. The sample comprised PBMCs. The receptor set was obtained from a man younger than 30 in good health and CMV-seropositive.

The chain employs TRBV14 and TRBJ2-7; 13 bases are a match to TRBD2. The germline V gene has CDR1 SGHDN and CDR2 FVKESK. V lost 4 bases to trimming and J lost 5 bases; unmatched junction nucleotides: 5. The CDR3 extends over 15 amino acids. The CDR3 DNA reads TGTGCCAGCAGCCCCTGGACTAGCGGGAGCCACGAGCAGTACTTC. Protein: CASSPWTSGSHEQYF. Full variable domain (missing parts from reference TRBV14 and TRBJ2-7): EAGVTQFPSHSVIEKGQTVTLRCDPISGHDNLYWYRRVMGKEIKFLLHFVKESKQDESGMPNNRFLAERTGGTYSTLKVQPAELEDSGVYFCASSPWTSGSHEQYFGPGTRLTVT.

The rearrangement joins TRBV6-1 to TRBJ2-1, with 7 bases aligning to TRBD2. CDR3 length: 17 amino acids. Germline assignment: CDR1 MNHNS and CDR2 SASEGT. V lost 1 base and J lost 3; bases outside the gene matches: 9. DNA of the CDR3: TGTGCCAGCAGTGAAGAGGGAGCGGGGAAACTCTACAATGAGCAGTTCTTC. Translation gives CASSEEGAGKLYNEQFF.

The CDR3 here is CASSYSPGRPYEQYF. In nucleotides, the CDR3 is TGTGCCAGCAGTTACTCGCCGGGAAGGCCCTACGAGCAGTACTTC. J is TRBJ2-7 and V is TRBV6-5; D might be TRBD2 (5 bases). Germline V gene sequence: CDR1 MNHEY, CDR2 SVGAGI. Between the trimmed V and J ends, which lost 0 bases and 2 bases, there was a span of 11 bases. This CDR3 contains 15 residues.

Points on this clone: At one boundary the junction diverges from the germline segment, which might be a read error. The chain combines TRBV7-2 with TRBJ2-3; 9 nucleotides line up with TRBD2. The germline CDR1 and CDR2 sequences are SGHTA and FQGNSA. The CDR3 has 16 amino acids. The DNA of the CDR3 is TGTGCCAGCAGCCGTATGGCGGGAGGGGACACAGGTACGCAGTATTTT. It codes for CASSRMAGGDTGTQYF.

This chain joins TRBV18 and TRBJ2-7; 12 bases are shared with TRBD1. Germline V gene data show CDR1 as KGHSH and CDR2 as LQKENI. The CDR3 consists of 14 residues. The V segment lost 2 bases and the J segment 11 bases; nucleotides outside the gene matches: 7. CDR3 protein: CASSPGTGGDRKYF. The CDR3 region has the DNA TGTGCCAGCTCACCAGGGACAGGGGGCGATAGAAAGTACTTC.

V is TRBV11-2 and J is TRBJ2-1; maybe TRBD2 (6 bases). V was clipped by 6 bases and J by 3 bases, with 15 bases between them. CDR3 size: 15 residues. CDR1 and CDR2 from the germline V gene are SGHAT and FQNNGV. The CDR3 reads CASRPPGLNYNEQFF. DNA of the CDR3: TGTGCCAGCAGACCGCCGGGACTTAACTACAATGAGCAGTTCTTC.

The J gene is TRBJ2-5, the V gene TRBV5-1; tentatively, D is TRBD2 (6 bases). The J call may be incorrect, as the DNA end agrees better with TRBJ2-7. The germline CDR1 and CDR2 sequences are SGHRS and YFSETQ. The CDR3 has 13 residues. CDR3 sequence reads: CASSLGLVYEQYF. CDR3 nucleotide sequence: TGCGCCAGCAGCTTGGGACTAGTCTACGAGCAGTACTTC.

The chain carries TRBV4-1 and TRBJ2-3; 16 nucleotides match TRBD2. V lost 4 bases, J lost 1 base, and 8 bases stayed unmatched. The CDR3 extends over 19 amino acids. From germline, CDR1 is MGHRA and CDR2 YSYEKL. This CDR3 is CASSPDTGTSGRGTDTQYF. CDR3 sequence (DNA): TGCGCCAGCAGCCCCGACACCGGGACTAGCGGGAGGGGCACAGATACGCAGTATTTT.

The chain combines TRBV18 with TRBJ2-7; 13 bases fit TRBD2. This CDR3 spans 15 amino acids. The V gene end was trimmed by 3 bases and the J gene end by 2 bases; junction bases not matched to a gene: 1. CDR1 KGHSH and CDR2 LQKENI come from the germline V gene. The CDR3 bases are TGTGCCAGCTCACCCGGACTAGCGGGAGCCTACGAGCAGTACTTC. Translating gives CASSPGLAGAYEQYF.

The chain carries TRBV19 and TRBJ1-5; 8 nucleotides match TRBD1. The CDR3 runs 13 residues. CDR1 and CDR2 (germline): LNHDA, SQIVND (reference sequence). The J segment lost 5 bases and the V segment lost 6 bases, leaving 3 bases of the junction unmatched. CDR3 bases: TGTGCCAGTAGGGAACAGGGGGATCAGCCCCAGCATTTT. The encoded protein is CASREQGDQPQHF.

This chain connects TRBV19 to TRBJ2-5; D is perhaps TRBD1 (5 bases). Trimming took 4 bases from V and 4 from J, leaving 13 bases between them. Germline V gives CDR1 LNHDA, CDR2 SQIVND (reference sequence). This CDR3 has 14 amino acids. In DNA form, the CDR3 reads TGTGCCAGTAGTAATAACAGGCAACCAGAGACCCAGTACTTC. Amino acid sequence: CASSNNRQPETQYF.

The V and J genes are TRBV28 and TRBJ1-5; tentative D call: TRBD1 (6 bases). The CDR3 has 15 amino acids. V was pared by 5 bases and J by 2 bases, with 13 bases between. Looked up from germline, CDR1 is MDHEN and CDR2 is SYDVKM. The CDR3 sequence is CASSPQQGGNQPQHF. The CDR3 DNA follows: TGTGCCAGCAGTCCCCAACAGGGTGGCAATCAGCCCCAGCATTTT. Based on the CDR3 plus reference TRBV28 and TRBJ1-5, the full variable domain is DVKVTQSSRYLVKRTGEKVFLECVQDMDHENMFWYRQDPGLGLRLIYFSYDVKMKEKGDIPEGYSVSREKKERFSLILESASTNQTSMYLCASSPQQGGNQPQHFGDGTRLSIL.

This rearrangement joins TRBV19 to TRBJ2-7, with 8 positions matching TRBD1. This CDR3 has 13 amino acids. Per germline, CDR1 LNHDA and CDR2 SQIVND (reference sequence). With V trimmed by 3 bases and J by 7 bases, 5 bases remained unmatched. In DNA form, the CDR3 reads TGTGCCAGTAGTATCGACAGGGGAGGAGAGCAGTACTTC. Protein product: CASSIDRGGEQYF.

The J gene is TRBJ1-5, the V gene TRBV6-6; D is possibly TRBD1 (6 bases). The CDR3 covers 16 residues. The V end lost 1 base, the J end lost 3 bases, and 13 bases lay between the germline ends. Germline CDR1 is MNHNY and CDR2 is SVGAGI (reference sequence). CDR3 protein: CASSYFGQRNNQPQHF. The CDR3 coding sequence is TGTGCCAGCAGTTACTTCGGACAGAGGAACAATCAGCCCCAGCATTTT.

This chain connects TRBV2 to TRBJ2-2; 9 bases map to TRBD1. The V gene's germline CDR1 is SNHLY and CDR2 FYNNEI. The CDR3 has 15 residues. The trim removed 6 bases at V and 5 bases at J, leaving 7 bases unmatched. The CDR3 DNA is TGTGCCAGCAGCCACAGGGGGCTGGGGACCGGGGAGCTGTTTTTT. Amino acids: CASSHRGLGTGELFF.

Note on this clone: A read error may account for a junction end that differs from germline. The V gene is TRBV9, the J gene TRBJ2-5, with 12 positions matching TRBD2. CDR1 and CDR2 from the germline V gene are SGDLS and YYNGEE. The CDR3 covers 16 residues. Here the CDR3 DNA reads TGTGCCGGCAGTGTTCAGACTAGCGGGAGCTGGGAGACCCAGTACTTC. Protein product: CAGSVQTSGSWETQYF.

The chain employs TRBV6-5 and TRBJ2-5, with 11 bases aligning to TRBD2. The length of the CDR3 is 15 residues. The V segment lost 4 bases and the J segment 5 bases; nucleotides outside the gene matches: 6. Germline V CDR1 and CDR2: MNHEY, SVGAGI. CDR3: CASSSFSGRVETQYF. CDR3 DNA: TGTGCCAGCAGTTCCTTTAGCGGGAGGGTGGAGACCCAGTACTTC.

This chain links TRBV7-8 with TRBJ1-1; D possibly corresponds to TRBD1 (5 bases). The germline gives CDR1 SGHVS, CDR2 FQNEAQ. This CDR3 contains 14 residues. V was clipped by 8 bases and J by 0 bases, with 13 bases between them. The DNA for the CDR3 is TGTGCCAGCTCTTATCCGACAGTGAACACTGAAGCTTTCTTT. Protein: CASSYPTVNTEAFF.

The chain joins TRBV7-3 to TRBJ2-3; no firm D call. This CDR3 contains 12 residues. Germline V lookup: CDR1 SGHTA, CDR2 FQGTGA. Trimming took 4 bases from V and 5 from J, leaving 7 bases between them. CDR3 bases: TGTGCCAGCAGCTCTCCGGGAGATACGCAGTATTTT. Amino acid sequence: CASSSPGDTQYF.